Included here is one T cell receptor beta chain sequence, with context. The antigen remains unidentified. Use of 60 Vbeta and 13 Jbeta primers characterized the PCR. The repertoire was sequenced with immunoSEQ multiplex PCR; TCRdb's copy has only in-frame clones and lacks some. The sample lists about 200,000 clones; around 76% were seen once. The source of the sample is a study of cytomegalovirus exposure and HLA in healthy donors. General study findings and limits: In all likelihood, a cluster of highly shared sequence variants was a sequencing artifact.

This CDR3 spans 16 amino acids. Trimming pared 3 bases from V and 3 bases from J, leaving 16 bases between. The germline V gene encodes CDR1 SGHDT and CDR2 YYEEEE. The material sequenced was PBMCs. The rearrangement uses TRBV5-6 and TRBJ1-3; D is unresolved. This clonotype was obtained from a man younger than 45 in good health and CMV-seronegative. The CDR3 loop is CASSSLGREVGNTIYF. The CDR3 DNA sequence: TGTGCCAGCAGCTCCCTCGGGAGGGAAGTTGGAAACACCATATATTTT. The entire variable domain, with the rest obtained from reference TRBV5-6 and TRBJ1-3, is as follows: DAGVTQSPTHLIKTRGQQVTLRCSPKSGHDTVSWYQQALGQGPQFIFQYYEEEERQRGNFPDRFSGHQFPNYSSELNVNALLLGDSALYLCASSSLGREVGNTIYFGEGSWLTVV.